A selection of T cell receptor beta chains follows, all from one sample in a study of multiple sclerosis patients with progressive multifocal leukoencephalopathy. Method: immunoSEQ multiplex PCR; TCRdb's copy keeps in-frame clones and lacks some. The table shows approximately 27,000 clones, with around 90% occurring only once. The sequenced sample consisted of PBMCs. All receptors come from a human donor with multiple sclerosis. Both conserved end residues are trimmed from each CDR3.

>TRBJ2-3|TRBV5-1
ASSLEGITTDTQY
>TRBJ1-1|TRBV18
ASSQEQGSTEAF
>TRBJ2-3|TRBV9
ASSVEADTQY
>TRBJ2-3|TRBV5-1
ASSSGLAPTDTQY
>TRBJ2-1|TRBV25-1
ASSEYKHGYEQF
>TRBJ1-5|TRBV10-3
AISGGNQPQH
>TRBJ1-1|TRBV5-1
ASSPEGTHIDTEAF
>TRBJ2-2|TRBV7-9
ASSLLQGRTGELF
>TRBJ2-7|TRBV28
ASLRQGLYEQY
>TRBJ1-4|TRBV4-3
ASSQDVLTAEKLF
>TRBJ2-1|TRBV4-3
ASSQERAGRHEQF
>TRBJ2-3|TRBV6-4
ASSQVAGSTDTQY
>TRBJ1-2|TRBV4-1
ASSQERSAGPTHLPPNYGYT
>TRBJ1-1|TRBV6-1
ASSPTGGAF
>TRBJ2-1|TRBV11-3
ASSLAGAYNEQF
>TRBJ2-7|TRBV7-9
ASSSSGGLGEQY
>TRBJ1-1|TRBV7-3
ASSPMGGVTEAF
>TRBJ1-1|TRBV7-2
ASSLGDSSLGKAF
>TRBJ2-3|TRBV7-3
ASSLGASTDTQY
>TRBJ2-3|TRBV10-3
AISTGLAGSTDTQY
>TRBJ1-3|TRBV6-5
ASSYGESGNTIY
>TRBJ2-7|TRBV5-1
ASSFLADLGSYEQY
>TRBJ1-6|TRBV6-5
ASSSTGADSPLH
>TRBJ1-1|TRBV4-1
ASSQEAQGGTEAF
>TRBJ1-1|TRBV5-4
ASSQVGDREAF
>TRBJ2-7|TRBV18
ASSPHGGGLYRSLFPYEQY
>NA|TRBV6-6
ASSGTGRPYEQY
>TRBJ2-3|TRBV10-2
ASSASVRAVDTQY
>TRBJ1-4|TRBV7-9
ASSLGQGDEKLF
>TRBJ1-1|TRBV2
AIQGQTEAF
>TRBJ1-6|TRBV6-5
ATRQGGYNSPLH
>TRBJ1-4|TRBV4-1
ASSQARGEKLF
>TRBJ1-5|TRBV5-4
ASSSGRNQPQH
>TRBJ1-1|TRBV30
AWSVYSDNRNTEAF
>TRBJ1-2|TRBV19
ASSNGQGRLTDYGYT
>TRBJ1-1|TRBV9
ASSGRDDLLNTEAF
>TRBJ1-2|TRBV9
ASSVRDIGIPNYGYT
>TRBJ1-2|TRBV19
ASSIDRDGVYGYT
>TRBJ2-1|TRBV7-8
ASSLVGGSGGNEQF
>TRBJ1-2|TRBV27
ASSRSGQGILGYT
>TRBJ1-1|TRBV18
ASSPRGREAF
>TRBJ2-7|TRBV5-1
ASSPTPTVGASEQY
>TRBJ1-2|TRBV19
ASSTWRGTGAANYGYT
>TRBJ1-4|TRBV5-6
ASSLSGPSGEKLF
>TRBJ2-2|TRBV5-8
ASSWGQGIVELF
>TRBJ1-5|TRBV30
AWNEGANQPQH
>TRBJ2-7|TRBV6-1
ASWGTGGHEQY
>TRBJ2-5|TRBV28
ASSWSKASGDYQETQY
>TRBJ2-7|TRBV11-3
ASSLGDEQY